The entry below describes one T cell receptor beta chain. Its matching antigen is unknown. With V trimmed by 4 bases and J by 7 bases, 15 bases remained unmatched. The germline V gene has CDR1 MNHNS and CDR2 SASEGT. The CDR3 totals 17 residues. The data derive from a study of cytomegalovirus exposure and HLA in healthy donors. Study conclusions and caveats: A link between a missense DCLRE1C variant and TCR beta V- and J-gene trimming emerged from a later analysis.

PCR used 60 Vbeta primers and 13 Jbeta primers. Profiling relied on immunoSEQ multiplex PCR, and the TCRdb table lists in-frame clones only, not all of them. Among about 100,000 clones listed, roughly three quarters were seen once. Sequenced input: PBMCs. This TCR was sampled from an older woman in good health and CMV-seronegative. The chain employs TRBV6-1 and TRBJ2-4, with 8 bases identical to TRBD2. The DNA of the CDR3 is TGTGCCAGCAGTGCTCGGACTAGCCAACGGGTAAACAACATTCAGTACTTC. This codes for CASSARTSQRVNNIQYF.